The sequence of this T cell receptor (beta chain) was determined in a study of T-cell memory formation after mild COVID-19. The overall study: TCR clusters largely stayed donor specific.

The V gene end was trimmed by 4 bases and the J gene end by 1 base; junction bases not matched to a gene: 0. Germline CDR1 SGHKS, CDR2 YYEKEE (reference sequence). The CDR3 covers 14 residues. cDNA libraries for TCR alpha and TCR beta, carrying sample barcodes and UMIs, came from 5'RACE with constant-segment primers. Each CDR3 protein gets one entry after TCRdb re-called the 5' RACE reads with MiXCR. The sample holds approximately 34,000 distinct CDR3 sequences, just under 8% seen once. There are many counts of this clonotype. The clonotype originates from a man aged 18 to 29 who had mild COVID-19 (a few samples of this study predate the infection). Cell type and time point are not known. Sequenced material: PBMCs or a T cell subset sorted from them (not recorded which). The chain carries TRBV5-5 and TRBJ2-3; 10 bases map to TRBD2. The CDR3 DNA follows: TGTGCCAGCAGCACTAGCGGGGGCACAGATACGCAGTATTTT. Translation gives CASSTSGGTDTQYF.